These 28 T cell receptor beta chains originate from one sample sequenced in a study of blood T cells in healthy people across ages. Alongside a J-beta primer mix, a sample-barcoded 5' primer served in a second PCR lasting about 7 to 11 cycles. TCRdb recomputed calls from the 5' RACE reads with MiXCR, one row per CDR3 protein. The repertoire has 1.5 million to 2 million distinct CDR3 sequences, 28% of them found once; the top ten carry 7.7%. Sequenced sample: blood. The receptors stem from a woman in her twenties or thirties in good health.

V and J are TRBV10-3 and TRBJ2-3, with 9 nucleotides matching TRBD2. Germline CDR1 is ENHRY and CDR2 is SYGVKD. This CDR3 has 15 amino acids. Trimming at V came to 6 bases and at J to 2 bases, leaving 6 bases not matched to a gene. The CDR3 DNA reads TGTGCCATCAGCGGGACTAGCAGCCTCACAGATACGCAGTATTTT. As protein: CAISGTSSLTDTQYF.

This clonotype was found a few times. The CDR3 DNA follows: TGTGCTAGTGGTATCGGACAGGGGGGGACCTACGAGCAGTACTTC. Translating gives CASGIGQGGTYEQYF. The chain combines TRBV12-5 with TRBJ2-7; 10 bases line up with TRBD1. CDR3 length equals 15 residues. The V segment lost 5 bases and the J segment 2 bases; nucleotides outside the gene matches: 6. Germline V gene lookup returns CDR1 LGHNT and CDR2 FRNRAP.

Worth noting for this clonotype: The conserved phenylalanine or tryptophan normally closing the CDR3 is absent here, so this likely arose from a read error. This chain uses TRBV20-1 with TRBJ1-2; 7 bases line up with TRBD1. This CDR3 contains 15 residues. The V gene end was trimmed by 0 bases and the J gene end by 5 bases; junction bases not matched to a gene: 9. Germline CDR1 and CDR2: DFQATT and SNEGSKA (reference sequence). In DNA, the CDR3 is TGCAGTGCTAGAGACCAACAGGGGACTTTTTATGGCTACACCTCC. The encoded protein is CSARDQQGTFYGYTS.

This clonotype was recorded a few times. This chain links TRBV10-3 with TRBJ1-4, with D hard to call. The germline V gene encodes CDR1 ENHRY and CDR2 SYGVKD. V dropped 6 bases and J dropped 3 bases, with 14 bases sitting between them. The CDR3 runs 15 residues. The CDR3 nucleotides read TGTGCCATCAGCGTTAGTACGGGTTCTAATGAAAAACTGTTTTTT. This gives the protein CAISVSTGSNEKLFF.

This clonotype showed up just a few times. This may stem from a read error, because a much larger clone lies one nucleotide away. The J gene is TRBJ2-7, the V gene TRBV5-1; possibly TRBD1 for D (5 bases). There are 15 residues in the CDR3. From germline, CDR1 is SGHRS and CDR2 YFSETQ. The V end was cut by 3 bases, the J end by 5 bases, with 18 bases between. CDR3 coding DNA: TGCGCCAGCAGCTGGGCCGACAGTAGGGTCGACGAGCAGTACTTC. It is translated as CASSWADSRVDEQYF. Supplemented by reference TRBV5-1 and TRBJ2-7, the full variable domain reads KAGVTQTPRYLIKTRGQQVTLSCSPISGHRSVSWYQQTPGQGLQFLFEYFSETQRNKGNFPGRFSGRQFSNSRSEMNVSTLELGDSALYLCASSWADSRVDEQYFGPGTRLTVT.

The rearrangement links TRBV5-1 to TRBJ2-7; no clear D. Looked up from germline, CDR1 is SGHRS and CDR2 is YFSETQ. The CDR3 totals 14 residues. Deletions cut 4 bases from V and 3 bases from J, with 14 bases between. CDR3 in amino acids: CASSLHPNLYEQYF. CDR3 coding DNA: TGCGCCAGCAGCCTCCATCCGAACCTCTACGAGCAGTACTTC. The variable domain in full, with the rest retrieved from reference TRBV5-1 and TRBJ2-7, is KAGVTQTPRYLIKTRGQQVTLSCSPISGHRSVSWYQQTPGQGLQFLFEYFSETQRNKGNFPGRFSGRQFSNSRSEMNVSTLELGDSALYLCASSLHPNLYEQYFGPGTRLTVT.

The chain uses TRBV20-1 and TRBJ2-7, with 8 positions matching TRBD1. With V trimmed by 0 bases and J by 2 bases, 9 bases remained unmatched. The CDR3 extends over 16 amino acids. Germline CDR1 is DFQATT and CDR2 is SNEGSKA (reference sequence). CDR3 sequence (DNA): TGCAGTGCTAGAGATCCCTGGCAGGGGGCAACCTACGAGCAGTACTTC. As protein: CSARDPWQGATYEQYF.

This chain joins TRBV7-9 and TRBJ2-7; 8 positions agree with TRBD2. CDR1 SEHNR and CDR2 FQNEAQ come from the germline V gene (reference sequence). Trimming took 4 bases from V and 3 from J; bases not matched to a gene: 11. The CDR3 is 16 amino acids. CDR3 nucleotide sequence: TGTGCCAGCAGCTCCGGGGGGGACCCCCTTTTCTACGAGCAGTACTTC. It yields the protein CASSSGGDPLFYEQYF.

CDR3 DNA sequence: TGTGCCAGCAGCTTAGGTTCGGGGCAGGGGCCGGAGCAGTTCTTC. It specifies CASSLGSGQGPEQFF. This chain links TRBV7-6 with TRBJ2-1; D may be TRBD1 (6 bases). Trimming stripped 1 base from V and 10 bases from J, with 17 bases between. CDR3 length: 15 amino acids. From germline, CDR1 is SGHVS and CDR2 FNYEAQ.

The V call is TRBV4-2, the J call TRBJ2-1; 10 nucleotides match TRBD2. This CDR3 has 17 amino acids. Trimming at V came to 2 bases and at J to 5 bases, leaving 9 bases not matched to a gene. Per germline, CDR1 LGHNA and CDR2 YNFKEQ. As DNA, the CDR3 is TGTGCCAGCAGCCAAAATAAACTAGCGGGAACTGACAATGAGCAGTTCTTC. It codes for CASSQNKLAGTDNEQFF.

This sequence joins TRBV5-1 and TRBJ2-5; D is possibly TRBD1 or TRBD2 (5 bases each). CDR3 size: 16 residues. V was cut by 3 bases and J by 5 bases, with 20 bases left in between. Germline loops: CDR1 SGHRS, CDR2 YFSETQ. CDR3 DNA: TGCGCCAGCAGCTACACAGCTGGGGGTCCGATGGAGACCCAGTACTTC. Protein: CASSYTAGGPMETQYF. Full variable domain (rest looked up from reference TRBV5-1 and TRBJ2-5): KAGVTQTPRYLIKTRGQQVTLSCSPISGHRSVSWYQQTPGQGLQFLFEYFSETQRNKGNFPGRFSGRQFSNSRSEMNVSTLELGDSALYLCASSYTAGGPMETQYFGPGTRLLVL.

In its sample, this clonotype was seen a few times. The chain combines TRBV7-2 with TRBJ2-1; perhaps D is TRBD1 or TRBD2 (5 bases each). The CDR3 contains 15 residues. In germline, CDR1 is SGHTA, CDR2 FQGNSA. Trimming took off 1 base at V and 10 bases at J, with 17 bases between the two ends. The CDR3 region has the DNA TGTGCCAGCAGCTTAGATGGGACGTCGAGTGGGGAGCAGTTCTTC. This sequence encodes CASSLDGTSSGEQFF.

The chain couples TRBV5-1 to TRBJ2-7; D remains unclear. The germline V gene encodes CDR1 SGHRS and CDR2 YFSETQ. The ends were cut back, 1 base at V and 1 base at J, with 6 bases in the middle. The CDR3 runs to 13 residues. The CDR3 nucleotides are TGCGCCAGCAGCTTGCCACAGTCCTACGAGCAGTACTTC. Translating gives CASSLPQSYEQYF.

The chain employs TRBV12-3 or TRBV12-4 and TRBJ1-5, with no clear D. The CDR3 has 12 residues. The ends were cut back, 7 bases at V and 6 bases at J, with 10 bases in the middle. The CDR3 loop reads CASKRGSQPQHF. The DNA for the CDR3 is TGTGCCAGCAAAAGAGGGAGTCAGCCCCAGCATTTT.

A word on this clonotype: The junction departs from the called germline gene at one end, perhaps through a read error. V gene TRBV10-3 combines with J gene TRBJ2-5; D remains ambiguous. Germline V gives CDR1 ENHRY, CDR2 SYGVKD. The CDR3 has 13 amino acids. CDR3 sequence reads: CSISESTQETQYF. The CDR3 bases are TGTTCCATCAGTGAGTCGACTCAAGAGACCCAGTACTTC.

On this clonotype itself: This may stem from a read error, because a much larger clone lies one nucleotide away. V gene TRBV6-1 combines with J gene TRBJ2-7; 7 positions match TRBD1. Trimming at V came to 7 bases and at J to 2 bases, leaving 5 bases not matched to a gene. This CDR3 spans 13 amino acids. CDR1 and CDR2 (germline): MNHNS, SASEGT. CDR3 protein: CASNRQGPYEQYF. DNA for the CDR3: TGTGCCAGCAACAGACAGGGTCCCTACGAGCAGTACTTC.

On this clonotype: At one end, the junction sequence differs from germline, possibly due to a read error. The chain employs TRBV7-2 and TRBJ2-4; D remains ambiguous. Germline CDR1 reads SGHTA; CDR2 reads FQGNSA. The CDR3 totals 16 residues. The CDR3 loop reads CASSLPGWAAKNIRYF. DNA of the CDR3: TGTGCCAGCAGCTTACCGGGTTGGGCGGCCAAAAACATTCGGTACTTC.

J is TRBJ2-4 and V is TRBV4-2; TRBD2 aligns across 10 bases. The CDR3 contains 16 residues. Losses at the gene ends were 2 bases for V and 13 bases for J; bases not matched to a gene: 14. The germline V gene encodes CDR1 LGHNA and CDR2 YNFKEQ. The CDR3 protein is CASSQFSGGWVVEQYF. CDR3 coding DNA: TGTGCCAGCAGCCAATTTAGCGGGGGGTGGGTGGTTGAGCAGTACTTC.

In regard to this clonotype: A read error is possible here, since a much larger clone lies one base away. The chain carries TRBV5-1 and TRBJ2-1, with 7 bases fitting TRBD1. This CDR3 is 12 amino acids long. Germline CDR1 is SGHRS and CDR2 is YFSETQ. In DNA, the CDR3 is TGCGCCAGCAGACAGGGGTACAATGAGCGGTTCTTC. As protein: CASRQGYNERFF.

This chain connects TRBV5-1 to TRBJ2-5; either TRBD1 or TRBD2 may fit D (6 bases each). The germline V and J ends were trimmed by 4 bases and 3 bases, with 13 bases remaining between them. The CDR3 sequence is 14 residues long. Per the germline V gene, CDR1 is SGHRS and CDR2 is YFSETQ. The CDR3 region is CASSRGTREETQYF. CDR3 coding DNA: TGCGCCAGCAGCAGGGGGACTCGCGAAGAGACCCAGTACTTC. Full variable domain (outside the CDR3, taken from reference TRBV5-1 and TRBJ2-5): KAGVTQTPRYLIKTRGQQVTLSCSPISGHRSVSWYQQTPGQGLQFLFEYFSETQRNKGNFPGRFSGRQFSNSRSEMNVSTLELGDSALYLCASSRGTREETQYFGPGTRLLVL.

The sample holds a few counts of this clonotype. The chain recombines TRBV29-1 with TRBJ1-1; D gene ambiguous. V was clipped by 2 bases and J by 11 bases, with 15 bases between them. CDR1 is SQVTM and CDR2 is ANQGSEA in the germline V gene. The CDR3 loop spans 12 amino acids. The CDR3 nucleotides are TGCAGCGTTGAATCGGGCCCTTCTTTCGCTTTCTTT. Its translation is CSVESGPSFAFF.

This clonotype was seen repeatedly, ten times or more. This CDR3 is CATSPRTHAPAGTYEQYF. In DNA form, the CDR3 reads TGTGCCACCAGCCCAAGGACACATGCTCCGGCGGGAACCTACGAGCAGTACTTC. V gene TRBV15 combines with J gene TRBJ2-7; D may be TRBD2 (6 bases). V was cut by 5 bases and J by 2 bases, with 25 bases left in between. CDR1 and CDR2 (germline): LNHNV, YYDKDF (reference sequence). The CDR3 runs to 18 residues.

This clonotype was observed a handful of times. The genes are TRBV10-2 and TRBJ1-1; D is perhaps TRBD1 (5 bases). The CDR3 consists of 13 residues. Germline CDR1 reads WSHSY; CDR2 reads SAAADI. V was pared by 3 bases and J by 7 bases, with 12 bases between. The CDR3 DNA follows: TGCGCCAGCAGTGACCTGGGACTTAGTGAAGCTTTCTTT. Translation: CASSDLGLSEAFF.

This clonotype was picked up many times. The chain is built from TRBV12-3 or TRBV12-4 and TRBJ2-1; 8 nucleotides line up with TRBD2. With 4 bases clipped from V and 7 bases from J, the junction kept 6 bases outside the gene matches. The CDR3 consists of 14 residues. DNA for the CDR3: TGTGCCAGCAGTTCTAGCGGGCTTGGTAATGAGCAGTTCTTC. It translates to CASSSSGLGNEQFF.

In its sample, this clonotype was seen a few times. V usage is TRBV5-1 and J usage is TRBJ2-5; D is unclear. The CDR3 is made up of 13 amino acids. Per germline, CDR1 SGHRS and CDR2 YFSETQ. V lost 2 bases, J lost 4 bases, and 9 bases lay in between. CDR3 sequence (DNA): TGCGCCAGCAGCTTCACATTGGGAGAGACCCAGTACTTC. This gives the protein CASSFTLGETQYF.

This clonotype was observed a few times. V is TRBV6-8 and J is TRBJ2-4; D might be TRBD2 (6 bases). Germline CDR1 and CDR2: MNHGY and SAAAGT. CDR3 length equals 17 residues. V gave up 7 bases and J gave up 0 bases, with 19 bases separating them. CDR3: CASNTSTTRRAKNIQYF. As DNA, the CDR3 is TGTGCCAGCAACACTAGCACTACACGTAGAGCCAAAAACATTCAGTACTTC.

The chain couples TRBV5-1 to TRBJ2-1; 8 nucleotides line up with TRBD2. J lost 9 bases, V lost 4 bases, and 18 bases had no gene match. CDR1 is SGHRS, CDR2 YFSETQ, per germline. The CDR3 loop spans 17 amino acids. CDR3 bases: TGCGCCAGCAGCACCGGACTAGCACAAGCCCCGTACGGTGAGCAGTTCTTC. Its translation: CASSTGLAQAPYGEQFF.

This clonotype has at least ten counts. This sequence joins TRBV27 and TRBJ2-5; D gene ambiguous. Trimming removed 5 bases from V and 4 bases from J, with 11 bases in between. The CDR3 covers 13 residues. Germline values: CDR1 MNHEY, CDR2 SMNVEV (reference sequence). Here the CDR3 reads CASSERVGETQYF. In DNA form, the CDR3 reads TGTGCCAGCAGTGAAAGAGTGGGAGAGACCCAGTACTTC.